The 2 T cell receptor beta chains given below trace back to one sample, sequenced in a study of blood T cell repertoires in COVID-19 (dated by TCRdb to 2020 to 2021). The library relied on the immunoSEQ multiplex PCR assay. Imported from immuneACCESS, the table was reduced by TCRdb to in-frame sequences with V and J called. These copies leave out some clones; in studies compared against another copy, an unresolved V gene accounts for under half, and the cause of the remainder is not known. In all, the sample holds under 400,000 clones, and more than 70% of those were seen once. The ten top clones hold more than 1.5% of the sample. The specimen was PBMCs or T cells enriched from blood (not recorded which). These receptors were taken from a man aged 35 to 55 in a cohort exposed to, infected with or recovered from COVID-19 (not recorded which).

V is TRBV3-1 (or the pseudogene TRBV3-2) and J is TRBJ2-1; TRBD2 matches at 10 bases. V trimming: 0 bases; J trimming: 7 bases; junction bases outside the gene matches: 3. This CDR3 comprises 15 residues. Per germline, CDR1 LGHDT and CDR2 YNNKEL (reference sequence). The CDR3 protein is CASSQDPSGRNEQFF. The CDR3 DNA reads TGTGCCAGCAGCCAAGACCCTAGCGGGAGAAATGAGCAGTTCTTC.

This chain connects TRBV27 to TRBJ1-4, with 8 bases aligning to TRBD1. This CDR3 is 15 amino acids long. Unmatched junction bases numbered 8, after V lost 4 bases and J lost 7 bases. CDR1 and CDR2 from the germline V gene are MNHEY and SMNVEV (reference sequence). CDR3 protein: CASSSQTGVGEKLFF. Written as DNA, the CDR3 is TGTGCCAGCAGTTCTCAGACAGGGGTTGGTGAAAAACTGTTTTTT. Looking up the rest from reference TRBV27 and TRBJ1-4 gives the full variable domain: EAQVTQNPRYLITVTGKKLTVTCSQNMNHEYMSWYRQDPGLGLRQIYYSMNVEVTDKGDVPEGYKVSRKEKRNFPLILESPSPNQTSLYFCASSSQTGVGEKLFFGSGTQLSVL.